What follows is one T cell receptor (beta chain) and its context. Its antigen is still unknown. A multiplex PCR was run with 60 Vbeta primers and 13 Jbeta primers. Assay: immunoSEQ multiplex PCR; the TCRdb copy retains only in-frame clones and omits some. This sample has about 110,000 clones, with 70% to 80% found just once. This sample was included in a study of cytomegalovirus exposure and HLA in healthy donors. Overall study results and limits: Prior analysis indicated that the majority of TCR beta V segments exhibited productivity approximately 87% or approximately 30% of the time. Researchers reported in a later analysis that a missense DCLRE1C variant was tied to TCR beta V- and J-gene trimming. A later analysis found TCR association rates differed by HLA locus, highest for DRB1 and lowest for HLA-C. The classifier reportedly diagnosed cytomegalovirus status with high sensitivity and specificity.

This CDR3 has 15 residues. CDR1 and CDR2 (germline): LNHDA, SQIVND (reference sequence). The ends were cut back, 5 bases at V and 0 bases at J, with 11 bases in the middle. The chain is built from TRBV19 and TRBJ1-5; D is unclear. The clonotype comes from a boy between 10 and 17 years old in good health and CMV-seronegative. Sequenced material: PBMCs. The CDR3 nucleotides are TGTGCCAGTAGTGTGCTGGGCCTTAGCAATCAGCCCCAGCATTTT. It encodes CASSVLGLSNQPQHF.